Listed below are T cell receptor beta chains from one sample, sequenced in a study of identical twins. MiXCR, run by TCRdb on the 5' RACE reads, gives a single entry per CDR3 protein. The data hold around 250,000 distinct CDR3 sequences, with about 8.3% observed a single time. A further study also used this sample, focusing on yellow fever vaccine responses in identical twins.

Specimen: CD8+ T cells sorted from blood. These receptors were taken from a woman aged 18-29 years in good health. CDR3s include the opening cysteine and the closing phenylalanine or tryptophan. The order of the fields is D gene, J gene, V gene, clone size, CDR3 protein, CDR3 DNA. D genes are given only for firm matches. Clone size is stated in some rows and not others, as once, few, many or a class when expanded.

- TRBJ2-7 TRBV7-7 - CASSLAESYEQYF TGTGCTAGCAGCTTAGCGGAGTCCTACGAGCAGTACTTC
TRBD1 TRBJ2-5 TRBV11-3 few CASSPGQGAKETQYF TGTGCCAGCAGCCCCGGACAGGGGGCTAAAGAGACCCAGTACTTC
- TRBJ1-5 TRBV5-5 - CASSLRRGNQPQHF TGTGCCAGCAGCTTGCGACGGGGGAATCAGCCCCAGCATTTT
- TRBJ1-1 TRBV30 few CAWSLGRTGYEAFF TGTGCCTGGAGTTTGGGCAGGACGGGGTATGAAGCTTTCTTT
TRBD1 TRBJ2-7 TRBV6-1 few CASSTGQGAQYEQYF TGTGCCAGCAGTACCGGACAGGGGGCCCAATACGAGCAGTACTTC
TRBD1 TRBJ2-3 TRBV10-3 many CAISEATGVRNTDTQYF TGTGCCATCAGTGAGGCGACAGGGGTGAGAAACACAGATACGCAGTATTTT
- TRBJ2-3 TRBV5-1 few CASSSYGPYTDTQYF TGCGCCAGCAGCTCCTACGGACCGTACACAGATACGCAGTATTTT
TRBD1 TRBJ2-3 TRBV25-1 many CASSVGQTDTQYF TGTGCCAGCAGTGTGGGACAGACAGATACGCAGTATTTT
- TRBJ2-7 TRBV7-9 - CASSRPGLGSYEQYF TGTGCCAGCAGCCGGCCGGGACTGGGCTCCTACGAGCAGTACTTC
TRBD2 TRBJ2-5 TRBV29-1 many CSVPGTSGGETQYF TGCAGCGTCCCAGGGACTAGCGGGGGGGAGACCCAGTACTTC
TRBD1 TRBJ1-2 TRBV9 - CASSVIQGEGYTF TGTGCCAGCAGCGTGATACAGGGGGAAGGCTACACCTTC
- TRBJ1-5 TRBV5-1 few CASSTAPGSQPQHF TGCGCCAGCAGCACGGCGCCGGGTAGTCAGCCCCAGCATTTT
- TRBJ2-1 TRBV24-1 - CATSWSNNEQFF TGTGCCACCAGTTGGTCCAACAATGAGCAGTTCTTC
TRBD1 TRBJ2-5 TRBV28 - CASSPHTGTGQETQYF TGTGCCAGCAGTCCCCATACCGGGACAGGACAAGAGACCCAGTACTTC
- TRBJ2-3 TRBV27 - CASKTKSDTQYF TGTGCCAGCAAAACGAAATCCGATACGCAGTATTTT
TRBD2 TRBJ2-3 TRBV20-1 few CSAPGTSGRDTDTQYF TGCAGTGCCCCCGGGACTAGCGGGAGGGACACAGATACGCAGTATTTT
- TRBJ2-1 TRBV15 many CATSGPDNEQFF TGTGCCACCAGCGGGCCGGACAATGAGCAGTTCTTC
- TRBJ2-2 TRBV16 few CASSQSPDSGIF TGTGCCAGCAGCCAATCGCCCGACAGTGGAATTTTT
- TRBJ2-1 TRBV7-9 - CASSSTGTLNNEQFF TGTGCCAGCAGCTCGACCGGGACTCTTAACAATGAGCAGTTCTTC
- TRBJ2-5 TRBV27 - CASSLSILGGGRETQYF TGTGCCAGCAGTCTCTCAATTTTGGGGGGGGGGCGAGAGACCCAGTACTTC
TRBD2 TRBJ2-3 TRBV12-3/TRBV12-4 - CASRLTSGGVTDTQYF TGTGCCAGCAGGCTGACTAGCGGGGGGGTCACAGATACGCAGTATTTT
TRBD1 TRBJ2-5 TRBV27 many CASSPWDRGPEETQYF TGTGCCAGCAGTCCCTGGGACAGGGGGCCGGAAGAGACCCAGTACTTC
- TRBJ1-2 TRBV29-1 - CSVDAGFYGYTF TGCAGCGTTGACGCAGGGTTTTATGGCTACACCTTC
TRBD2 TRBJ2-7 TRBV7-8 few CASSSEQTSGGNYEQYF TGTGCCAGCAGCTCCGAACAAACTAGCGGGGGTAACTACGAGCAGTACTTC
- TRBJ2-5 TRBV12-3/TRBV12-4 few CASRGRDFQETQYF TGTGCCAGCAGGGGAAGGGATTTTCAAGAGACCCAGTACTTC
TRBD2 TRBJ2-3 TRBV24-1 once CTTSDPGGGVTDTQYF TGTACCACCAGTGACCCCGGCGGGGGGGTTACAGATACGCAGTATTTT
- TRBJ2-7 TRBV9 - CASSVEGVTYEQYF TGTGCCAGCAGCGTCGAGGGAGTTACCTACGAGCAGTACTTC
TRBD1 TRBJ2-7 TRBV9 - CASSVGTGLEQYF TGTGCCAGCAGCGTCGGGACAGGGCTCGAGCAGTACTTC
- TRBJ2-1 TRBV27 few CASSLPGARNEQFF TGTGCCAGCAGTTTGCCGGGGGCCCGTAATGAGCAGTTCTTC
- TRBJ2-3 TRBV20-1 - CSAREIQGWIDTQYF TGCAGTGCTAGAGAAATACAGGGATGGATCGATACGCAGTATTTT
TRBD2 TRBJ2-7 TRBV4-2 many CASSQDGTSGPSYEQYF TGTGCCAGCAGCCAAGACGGGACTAGCGGGCCATCCTACGAGCAGTACTTC
- TRBJ2-7 TRBV20-1 - CSARALMTAYEQYF TGCAGTGCTAGAGCCCTGATGACCGCCTACGAGCAGTACTTC
TRBD2 TRBJ2-7 TRBV20-1 many CSAEVAGRSSYEQYF TGCAGTGCTGAGGTAGCGGGTAGGAGCTCCTACGAGCAGTACTTC
- TRBJ2-7 TRBV12-3/TRBV12-4 few CASSFAYEQYF TGTGCCAGCAGTTTTGCGTACGAGCAGTACTTC
- TRBJ2-7 TRBV24-1 many CATSDLRGYEQYF TGTGCCACCAGTGACCTGCGGGGCTACGAGCAGTACTTC
TRBD2 TRBJ2-7 TRBV7-2 many CASSLRPRTSGSYEQYF TGTGCCAGCAGCTTGAGACCCAGGACTAGCGGGAGTTACGAGCAGTACTTC
- TRBJ2-1 TRBV29-1 few CSVVGHDTYNEQFF TGCAGCGTTGTGGGACATGATACCTACAATGAGCAGTTCTTC
- TRBJ1-5 TRBV4-2 few CASSQVGERNQPQHF TGTGCCAGCAGCCAAGTCGGGGAAAGGAATCAGCCCCAGCATTTT
TRBD2 TRBJ2-1 TRBV4-3 many CASSQEGAGDYNEQFF TGCGCCAGCAGCCAAGAGGGAGCGGGAGACTACAATGAGCAGTTCTTC
- TRBJ2-2 TRBV4-2 many CASSQEGTLSTGELFF TGTGCCAGCAGCCAAGAAGGGACGCTGAGCACCGGGGAGCTGTTTTTT
TRBD1 TRBJ2-7 TRBV30 once CAWLTGGVEQYF TGTGCCTGGTTGACAGGGGGCGTCGAGCAGTACTTC
TRBD2 TRBJ2-3 TRBV7-8 few CASSPPVAGGQNTQYF TGTGCCAGCAGCCCCCCGGTAGCGGGGGGGCAAAATACGCAGTATTTT
TRBD1 TRBJ2-7 TRBV7-9 - CASSAQGAPFYEQYF TGTGCCAGCAGTGCACAGGGGGCTCCGTTCTACGAGCAGTACTTC
- TRBJ2-7 TRBV3-1 few CASSLVRGAYEQYF TGTGCCAGCAGCCTCGTCAGGGGAGCCTACGAGCAGTACTTC
- TRBJ1-6 TRBV4-3 few CASSQGRGTNSPLHF TGCGCCAGCAGCCAGGGCAGGGGAACTAATTCACCCCTCCACTTT
- TRBJ2-5 TRBV20-1 many CSARVGDLLETQYF TGCAGTGCTAGAGTAGGGGACTTACTAGAGACCCAGTACTTC
- TRBJ2-1 TRBV27 - CASSPGVGLNEQFF TGTGCCAGCAGCCCGGGGGTAGGGTTGAATGAGCAGTTCTTC
- TRBJ2-5 TRBV5-1 - CASSLEGAPETQYF TGCGCCAGCAGCTTGGAGGGTGCCCCGGAGACCCAGTACTTC
TRBD1 TRBJ1-1 TRBV25-1 - CASSMTGFNTEAFF TGTGCCAGCAGTATGACAGGGTTCAACACTGAAGCTTTCTTT
TRBD1 TRBJ1-1 TRBV6-5 - CASSTTGSEAFF TGTGCCAGCAGTACGACAGGGAGTGAAGCTTTCTTT